Following are 26 T cell receptor beta chains from one sample sequenced in a study of spatial heterogeneity in lung cancer. As for time point: sample taken at primary tumor resection. Unsorted whole RNA of tumor, nontumor lung or frozen PBMC was sequenced. TCRdb analysed the 5' RACE reads with MiXCR anew, one entry per CDR3 protein. The data show roughly 13,000 distinct CDR3 sequences, about 3.9% seen once. Material: PBMCs, obtained at surgery. The receptors originated from a male donor with early-stage non-small cell lung cancer.

There are many counts of this clonotype. The size of this beta chain means little, since it is a stray read in a library made for alpha chains. This chain uses TRBV28 with TRBJ1-6, with D uncertain. The CDR3 length is 13 residues. V lost 2 bases and J 11 bases, leaving 10 bases between the germline ends. CDR1 is MDHEN and CDR2 is SYDVKM in the germline V gene. CDR3 loop: CASSLTATTPLHF. CDR3 sequence (DNA): TGTGCCAGCAGTTTAACAGCCACTACACCCCTCCACTTT.

This clonotype came up many times. Found in a library prepared for alpha chains, this beta chain is an off-target read, and its abundance has little meaning. The chain has TRBV4-2 and TRBJ2-7; TRBD2 agrees at 8 bases. CDR3 length: 16 amino acids. Per the germline V gene, CDR1 is LGHNA and CDR2 is YNFKEQ. V lost 1 base, J lost 5 bases, and 10 bases stayed unmatched. Written as DNA, the CDR3 is TGTGCCAGCAGCCAAGGGGGGGGACTAGTGAGGCACGAGCAGTACTTC. Encoded protein: CASSQGGGLVRHEQYF.

Points on this clonotype: This beta chain is off target for a library built for alpha chains, so its abundance means little. The rearrangement uses TRBV6-1 and TRBJ2-7; perhaps TRBD1 as D (6 bases). Germline-derived CDR1 and CDR2 are MNHNS and SASEGT. The V end was cut by 9 bases, the J end by 3 bases, with 18 bases between. This CDR3 has 14 amino acids. The CDR3 nucleotides are TGTGCCAGTGCCATTGCAGGGGCCCGCTACGAGCAGTACTTC. It translates to CASAIAGARYEQYF.

In this sample, this clonotype turned up many times. Because this beta chain is a stray read in a library intended to capture alpha chains, its abundance should not be given much weight. The V and J genes are TRBV6-6 and TRBJ1-5, with TRBD1 as a possible D gene (6 bases). Germline CDR1 and CDR2: MNHNY and SVGAGI (reference sequence). The germline V and J ends were trimmed by 6 bases and 2 bases, with 14 bases remaining between them. CDR3 size: 15 residues. The CDR3 reads CASRLTGWGNQPQHF. CDR3 DNA: TGTGCCAGCAGGCTAACAGGGTGGGGCAATCAGCCCCAGCATTTT.

To note about this clonotype: Found in a library prepared for alpha chains, this beta chain is an off-target read, and its abundance has little meaning. The chain employs TRBV14 and TRBJ1-1; 8 bases align to TRBD1. Trimming took 2 bases from V and 7 from J; bases not matched to a gene: 9. There are 15 residues in the CDR3. CDR1 SGHDN and CDR2 FVKESK come from the germline V gene. CDR3 loop: CASSQWAGGANEAFF. The CDR3 DNA reads as TGTGCCAGCAGCCAATGGGCAGGGGGCGCGAATGAAGCTTTCTTT.

In this sample, this clonotype turned up many times. The size of this beta chain means little, since it is a stray read in a library made for alpha chains. The rearrangement uses TRBV5-5 and TRBJ1-2; TRBD1 agrees at 7 bases. CDR1 SGHKS and CDR2 YYEKEE come from the germline V gene (reference sequence). The CDR3 covers 15 residues. V shed 4 bases, J shed 6 bases, and the junction held 12 bases outside the gene matches. The CDR3 is CASSPVSGGFDGYTF. CDR3 DNA sequence: TGTGCCAGCAGCCCTGTGTCAGGGGGATTTGATGGCTACACCTTC.

This clonotype was counted at least ten times. Because this beta chain is a stray read in a library intended to capture alpha chains, its abundance should not be given much weight. The chain joins TRBV7-9 to TRBJ2-2, with D possibly being TRBD2 (6 bases). Per the germline V gene, CDR1 is SEHNR and CDR2 is FQNEAQ (reference sequence). This CDR3 is 16 amino acids long. The V gene lost 5 bases and the J gene lost 2 bases, with 15 bases spanning the gap. The CDR3 sequence is CASSPDGGLNTGELFF. CDR3 in DNA: TGTGCCAGCAGCCCAGACGGAGGGCTCAACACCGGGGAGCTGTTTTTT.

This clonotype has a single count. The CDR3 carries no conserved terminal phenylalanine or tryptophan, so it likely arises from a read error. This beta chain lies outside the target of a library built for alpha chains; its clone size means little. The chain uses TRBV19 and TRBJ2-5; 7 bases fit TRBD1. Germline V gives CDR1 LNHDA, CDR2 SQIVND (reference sequence). With 10 bases clipped from V and 10 bases from J, the junction kept 15 bases outside the gene matches. CDR3 size: 13 residues. CDR3 sequence: CATQTGSRGCQYL. The CDR3 DNA reads as TGTGCCACCCAGACAGGGAGTCGGGGATGCCAGTACCTC.

This clonotype was counted ten times or more. This beta chain is an unintended read in a library built for alpha chains; its size means little. The CDR3 DNA is TGTGCCAGCAGTCGCCTCCAGGGGACTGAAGCTTTCTTT. Protein product: CASSRLQGTEAFF. The chain carries TRBV6-5 and TRBJ1-1, with D maybe TRBD1 (6 bases). V lost 5 bases, J lost 5 bases, and 12 bases lay in between. This CDR3 has 13 amino acids. Germline loops: CDR1 MNHEY, CDR2 SVGAGI.

This clonotype was recorded a few times. This beta chain slipped into a library made for alpha chains as a stray read, so its size is not meaningful. This chain links TRBV11-2 with TRBJ2-7; the D is unclear. This CDR3 contains 12 residues. Germline V lookup: CDR1 SGHAT, CDR2 FQNNGV. Trimming pared 2 bases from V and 1 base from J, leaving 3 bases between. The CDR3 region has the DNA TGTGCCAGCAGCTTACCTTCCTACGAGCAGTACTTC. It yields the protein CASSLPSYEQYF. The full variable domain, its missing parts supplied by reference TRBV11-2 and TRBJ2-7, is EAGVAQSPRYKIIEKRQSVAFWCNPISGHATLYWYQQILGQGPKLLIQFQNNGVVDDSQLPKDRFSAERLKGVDSTLKIQPAKLEDSAVYLCASSLPSYEQYFGPGTRLTVT.

This clonotype was detected many times. With the library built for alpha chains, this beta chain is off target and its frequency is not meaningful. In DNA, the CDR3 is TGTGCCAGCTCACCACCGTCCCAAGAGACCCAGTACTTC. It yields the protein CASSPPSQETQYF. The chain is built from TRBV18 and TRBJ2-5; D remains ambiguous. The CDR3 loop spans 13 amino acids. V was pared by 0 bases and J by 1 base, with 3 bases between. CDR1 and CDR2 (germline): KGHSH, LQKENI.

This clonotype was seen ten or more times. A read error may account for a junction end that differs from germline. Little can be read into the size of this beta chain, an off-target read in a library designed for alpha chains. The CDR3: CASSLDPQGGKHF. The CDR3, as DNA: TGTGCCAGCAGCTTAGATCCCCAGGGTGGGAAACATTTT. The genes are TRBV11-2 and TRBJ2-3; D perhaps matches TRBD1 (5 bases). The CDR3 is 13 amino acids. CDR1 and CDR2 (germline): SGHAT, FQNNGV. Drawing the rest from reference TRBV11-2 and TRBJ2-3, the complete variable domain is EAGVAQSPRYKIIEKRQSVAFWCNPISGHATLYWYQQILGQGPKLLIQFQNNGVVDDSQLPKDRFSAERLKGVDSTLKIQPAKLEDSAVYLCASSLDPQGGKHFGPGTRLTVL.

In its sample, this clonotype was seen many times. The library was designed around alpha chains, so this beta chain is a stray read whose abundance carries little weight. The V and J genes are TRBV11-2 and TRBJ2-1; D ambiguous. Trimming stripped 0 bases from V and 15 bases from J, with 15 bases between. CDR1 is SGHAT and CDR2 is FQNNGV in the germline V gene. The CDR3 has 13 amino acids. CDR3 DNA sequence: TGTGCCAGCAGCTTAGATTTAGTAATTGTACCGTTCTTC. Its protein product is CASSLDLVIVPFF.

Ten or more counts support this clonotype. Since it is a stray read in a library aimed at alpha chains, this beta chain has a size that is not meaningful. This chain links TRBV5-1 with TRBJ2-3; 9 positions agree with TRBD1. The ends lost 4 bases at V and 0 bases at J; junction bases unmatched: 3. The CDR3 has 15 residues. Germline values: CDR1 SGHRS, CDR2 YFSETQ. CDR3 sequence: CASSIQGASTDTQYF. The CDR3 bases are TGCGCCAGCAGCATACAGGGGGCTAGCACAGATACGCAGTATTTT. Full variable domain (missing parts from reference TRBV5-1 and TRBJ2-3): KAGVTQTPRYLIKTRGQQVTLSCSPISGHRSVSWYQQTPGQGLQFLFEYFSETQRNKGNFPGRFSGRQFSNSRSEMNVSTLELGDSALYLCASSIQGASTDTQYFGPGTRLTVL.

There are a few counts of this clonotype. This beta chain is an off-target read within a library intended for alpha chains, so its frequency means little. This rearrangement joins TRBV18 to TRBJ2-1, with D possibly matching TRBD2 (6 bases). V dropped 0 bases and J dropped 10 bases, with 16 bases sitting between them. The CDR3 totals 15 residues. Germline CDR1 KGHSH, CDR2 LQKENI. The CDR3 reads CASSPPSRSGDEQFF. The CDR3 nucleotides are TGTGCCAGCTCACCACCATCGCGGTCGGGGGACGAGCAGTTCTTC.

For this clonotype: This beta chain lies outside the target of a library built for alpha chains; its clone size means little. This chain connects TRBV27 to TRBJ2-2, with a possible D match to TRBD2 (6 bases). Trimming left V 3 bases short and J 6 bases short, with 11 bases between. CDR1 MNHEY and CDR2 SMNVEV come from the germline V gene (reference sequence). This CDR3 has 14 amino acids. In DNA form, the CDR3 reads TGTGCCAGCAGTTTTGGGGGGTCGCCCGGGGAGCTGTTTTTT. Translated: CASSFGGSPGELFF.

This clonotype is medium-sized. This beta chain slipped into a library made for alpha chains as a stray read, so its size is not meaningful. V is TRBV20-1 and J is TRBJ2-5, with D unclear. The CDR3 runs 11 residues. Germline lookup yields CDR1 DFQATT and CDR2 SNEGSKA (reference sequence). The CDR3 DNA reads TGCACCGCCCCATCTCAAGAGACCCAGTACTTC. This encodes CTAPSQETQYF.

This clonotype occurred many times. The library was built for alpha chains, so this beta chain is an off-target read and its size means little. The CDR3 loop is CASSPERRVNGELFF. In nucleotides, the CDR3 is TGTGCCAGCAGCCCCGAAAGGCGGGTAAACGGGGAGCTGTTTTTT. The chain has TRBV5-4 and TRBJ2-2, with a weak D call TRBD2 (5 bases). CDR3 length equals 15 residues. From germline, CDR1 is SGHNT and CDR2 YYREEE (reference sequence). V lost 4 bases, J lost 7 bases, and 17 bases lay in between.

This clonotype was counted at least ten times. This beta chain turned up in a library designed for alpha chains; as an off-target read, its abundance says little. The V call is TRBV9, the J call TRBJ2-7, with D maybe TRBD2 (6 bases). This CDR3 is built from 15 residues. Between the trimmed V and J ends, which lost 3 bases and 2 bases, there was a span of 15 bases. Looked up from germline, CDR1 is SGDLS and CDR2 is YYNGEE. In nucleotides, the CDR3 is TGTGCCAGCAGCGCGTCGGGAGCCTCGGCCTACGAGCAGTACTTC. Encoded protein: CASSASGASAYEQYF.

By sample fraction, this clonotype is medium-sized. This beta chain is a stray sequence in a library constructed for alpha chains; its clone size is not meaningful. The chain carries TRBV29-1 and TRBJ2-1, with 9 bases matching TRBD1. J lost 7 bases, V lost 7 bases, and 5 bases had no gene match. The CDR3 runs 12 residues. CDR1 is SQVTM, CDR2 ANQGSEA, per germline. The CDR3 sequence is CSAGTGWNEQFF. In DNA, the CDR3 is TGCAGCGCTGGGACAGGGTGGAATGAGCAGTTCTTC.

A note on this clonotype: The germline gene is not matched at one end of the junction; a read error may be the cause. This beta chain came through as a stray read in a library set up for alpha chains, and its size says little. The chain is built from TRBV10-1 and TRBJ2-2; 9 bases are shared with TRBD1. This CDR3 is built from 15 residues. CDR1 is WNHNN, CDR2 SYGVQD, per germline (reference sequence). CDR3 in DNA: TGCGCCAGCAGCCCACAGGGGGCAGTCACCGGGGAGCGGTTTTTT. It yields the protein CASSPQGAVTGERFF.

This clonotype is termed medium-sized. Since the library was made to target alpha chains, this beta chain is a stray read and its abundance is not meaningful. The V call is TRBV20-1, the J call TRBJ1-5, with D possibly TRBD1 on 6 matching bases. The CDR3 is 16 amino acids. Germline V gene lookup returns CDR1 DFQATT and CDR2 SNEGSKA (reference sequence). The germline V and J ends were trimmed by 2 bases and 1 base, with 15 bases remaining between them. CDR3 sequence: CSARLRGLGSNQPQHF. In DNA, the CDR3 is TGCAGTGCTAGATTACGGGGGCTCGGAAGCAATCAGCCCCAGCATTTT.

This clonotype was recorded many times. Since the library was made to target alpha chains, this beta chain is a stray read and its abundance is not meaningful. This rearrangement joins TRBV6-5 to TRBJ2-4; D gene uncertain. This CDR3 has 15 residues. Trimming shortened V by 4 bases and J by 0 bases, and 10 bases separated the two germline ends. Germline CDR1 is MNHEY and CDR2 is SVGAGI. The CDR3: CASSSNNLAKNIQYF. CDR3 DNA sequence: TGTGCCAGCAGTTCTAACAATTTAGCCAAAAACATTCAGTACTTC.

This clonotype was found many times. Being off target in a library aimed at alpha chains, this beta chain has a size of little meaning. The rearrangement joins TRBV7-2 to TRBJ2-7; D remains unclear. Germline CDR1 reads SGHTA; CDR2 reads FQGNSA. The CDR3 totals 14 residues. The V end lost 1 base, the J end lost 3 bases, and 10 bases lay between the germline ends. CDR3 region: CASSLESRGYEQYF. The CDR3 DNA follows: TGTGCCAGCAGCTTAGAGTCTAGAGGCTACGAGCAGTACTTC.

This clonotype was observed at least ten times. Within a library made for alpha chains, this beta chain is off target, and its count is uninformative. The rearrangement uses TRBV28 and TRBJ1-1, with D uncertain. The CDR3 loop spans 11 amino acids. Germline V gives CDR1 MDHEN, CDR2 SYDVKM. V was clipped by 4 bases and J by 8 bases, with 8 bases between them. CDR3 nucleotides: TGTGCCAGCAGTTCCCCCCGAGAAGCTTTCTTT. Residues: CASSSPREAFF.

This clonotype was seen many times. The library was designed around alpha chains, so this beta chain is a stray read whose abundance carries little weight. This sequence joins TRBV10-2 and TRBJ1-5, with TRBD1 matching 7 bases. The CDR3 runs 13 residues. The germline CDR1 and CDR2 sequences are WSHSY and SAAADI. V shed 5 bases and J 8 bases; nucleotides not matched to a gene: 6. CDR3 nucleotide sequence: TGCGCCAGCAGTTCAGGGGGGAGGGAGCCCCAGCATTTT. Protein: CASSSGGREPQHF.